These 15 T cell receptor beta chains originate from one sample sequenced in a study of T cell clonality in common variable immunodeficiency. Broader study findings: Common variable immunodeficiency TCR beta sequences reportedly had fewer deletions and N-nucleotide insertions.

What these receptors recognize is not known. Method: immunoSEQ multiplex PCR; TCRdb's copy keeps in-frame clones and lacks some. Singletons are absent from the sample, which has over 1,500 clones. The sample comprised peripheral blood mononuclear cells. Receptor source: a human donor with common variable immunodeficiency.

With respect to this clone: The missing CDR3 end, 3 residues past where the read stops, is filled in from the germline J gene. This chain joins TRBV11-2 and TRBJ2-7, with D possibly TRBD1 on 6 matching bases. Germline assignment: CDR1 SGHAT and CDR2 FQNNGV. Trimming took off 0 bases at V and 0 bases at J, with 9 bases between the two ends. The CDR3 loop spans 15 amino acids. Partial CDR3 DNA: TGTGCCAGCAGCTTAGATTTGGGGGCCTCCTACGAG. It yields the protein CASSLDLGASYE. The entire CDR3 reads CASSLDLGASYEQYF.

This clone was detected a few times. The read terminates 3 residues ahead of where the CDR3 ends, so the germline J gene completes it. The J gene is TRBJ2-1, the V gene TRBV20-1, with a weak D call TRBD2 (5 bases). Germline CDR1 and CDR2: DFQATT and SNEGSKA (reference sequence). V shed 7 bases and J shed 1 base, with 14 bases lying between them. The length of the CDR3 is 14 residues. The chain's CDR3 is CSVAPAGSYNEQFF. CDR3 DNA, as far as it was read: TGCAGTGTTGCCCCGGCGGGTTCCTACAATGAG.

This clone is judged medium-sized. The read ends 3 residues before the CDR3 terminus; that terminus is restored from the germline J gene. This sequence joins TRBV2 and TRBJ1-3; possibly TRBD1 for D (5 bases). Trimming removed 3 bases at V and 9 bases at J, with 21 bases between. CDR1 is SNHLY, CDR2 FYNNEI, per germline. CDR3 length: 16 amino acids. The sequenced part of the CDR3 DNA is TGTGCCAGCAGTGATGGTTGGTCCGGGGGGTCAGGCACC. The encoded protein is CASSDGWSGGSGT. The CDR3 in full is CASSDGWSGGSGTIYF.

A remark on this clone: The read gets to within 3 residues of the CDR3 end, and the germline J gene fills in the rest. The V call is TRBV7-2, the J call TRBJ2-7; tentatively, D is TRBD1 (6 bases). The V end was cut by 4 bases, the J end by 5 bases, with 15 bases between. The CDR3 length is 14 residues. The germline V gene encodes CDR1 SGHTA and CDR2 FQGNSA. The CDR3 bases that were read are TGTGCCAGCAGCTCGATTACCCACAGGGACGAG. This sequence encodes CASSSITHRDE. The complete CDR3 sequence is CASSSITHRDEQYF.

Sample share makes this clone medium-sized. The read is 3 residues too short to cover the CDR3 end, so that end is filled in from the germline J gene. The rearrangement links TRBV2 to TRBJ2-1; TRBD1 agrees at 7 bases. The J segment lost 9 bases and the V segment lost 3 bases, leaving 11 bases of the junction unmatched. CDR1 and CDR2 from the germline V gene are SNHLY and FYNNEI. The CDR3 is 15 amino acids. CDR3 DNA (partial): TGTGCCAGCAGTGATTATAGCCAGCCAGGGGGTGAG. It yields the protein CASSDYSQPGGE. The whole CDR3 sequence is CASSDYSQPGGEQFF.

This clone has more than one count but fewer than ten. The observed sequence ends 3 residues before the CDR3 terminus, with the missing tail filled in from the germline J gene. The genes are TRBV19 and TRBJ2-7; perhaps D is TRBD1 or TRBD2 (6 bases each). V shed 6 bases and J shed 6 bases, with 21 bases lying between them. Per germline, CDR1 LNHDA and CDR2 SQIVND (reference sequence). The CDR3 loop spans 15 amino acids. The part of the CDR3 DNA that was read is TGTGCCAGTAGGCCCCCGGGGAGGACAGCCAGCGAG. Amino acid sequence: CASRPPGRTASE. The whole CDR3 region reads CASRPPGRTASEQYF. The whole variable domain, remainder taken from reference TRBV19 and TRBJ2-7, is DGGITQSPKYLFRKEGQNVTLSCEQNLNHDAMYWYRQDPGQGLRLIYYSQIVNDFQKGDIAEGYSVSREKKESFPLTVTSAQKNPTAFYLCASRPPGRTASEQYFGPGTRLTVT.

This clone qualifies as medium-sized. Read data end 3 residues before the CDR3 end; the end is taken from the germline J gene. J is TRBJ1-2 and V is TRBV7-9; D might be TRBD1 (5 bases). The CDR3 totals 13 residues. The V gene lost 0 bases and the J gene lost 7 bases, with 9 bases spanning the gap. Germline-derived CDR1 and CDR2 are SEHNR and FQNEAQ (reference sequence). The CDR3 region is CASSLAGAGGYTF. The sequenced CDR3 bases are TGTGCCAGCAGCTTAGCAGGGGCTGGTGGC.

By proportion, this clone is medium-sized. The CDR3 extends 3 residues past the end of the read, so its final part is completed from the germline J gene. The chain has TRBV19 and TRBJ2-4, with D maybe TRBD2 (6 bases). Per the germline V gene, CDR1 is LNHDA and CDR2 is SQIVND (reference sequence). The V gene lost 11 bases and the J gene lost 0 bases, with 23 bases spanning the gap. The CDR3 covers 17 residues. CDR3 bases read: TGTGCCTCCAAAATTGGGGCGGGGAACTCAGCCAAAAACATT. The encoded protein is CASKIGAGNSAKNI. The complete CDR3 reads CASKIGAGNSAKNIQYF.

This clone turned up a few times. The read ends 3 residues shy of where the CDR3 ends; the end is completed using the germline J gene. The rearrangement links TRBV5-5 to TRBJ2-7, with 10 bases identical to TRBD1. The V gene end was trimmed by 1 base and the J gene end by 2 bases; junction bases not matched to a gene: 3. The CDR3 is 15 amino acids. CDR1 and CDR2 (germline): SGHKS, YYEKEE (reference sequence). The CDR3 bases that were read are TGTGCCAGCAGCTTGATGGGGACAGGGGCCTACGAG. Protein: CASSLMGTGAYE. The complete CDR3 reads CASSLMGTGAYEQYF. Drawing the rest from reference TRBV5-5 and TRBJ2-7, the complete variable domain is DAGVTQSPTHLIKTRGQQVTLRCSPISGHKSVSWYQQVLGQGPQFIFQYYEKEERGRGNFPDRFSARQFPNYSSELNVNALLLGDSALYLCASSLMGTGAYEQYFGPGTRLTVT.

A few counts support this clone. The sequence runs out 3 residues before the end of the CDR3; the remainder is reconstructed from the germline J gene. The chain uses TRBV2 and TRBJ2-7; 10 positions match TRBD1. Germline V gives CDR1 SNHLY, CDR2 FYNNEI. After removal of 7 bases from V and 1 base from J, the junction contained 10 bases not matched to a gene. This CDR3 is 16 amino acids long. CDR3 in amino acids: CASTDATGGASYEQYF. The part of the CDR3 DNA that was read is TGTGCCAGCACCGACGCGACAGGGGGCGCGTCCTACGAG.

A remark on this clone: Read sequence stops 3 residues before the CDR3 end, and the germline J gene provides the missing end. V and J are TRBV7-9 and TRBJ2-2, with D perhaps TRBD1 (6 bases). Deletions cut 6 bases from V and 5 bases from J, with 7 bases between. CDR1 SEHNR and CDR2 FQNEAQ come from the germline V gene (reference sequence). The CDR3 has 12 residues. This chain's CDR3 is CASRDRTGELFF. The CDR3 DNA, read in part, is TGTGCCAGCAGAGACAGGACCGGGGAG. Looking up the rest from reference TRBV7-9 and TRBJ2-2 gives the full variable domain: DTGVSQNPRHKITKRGQNVTFRCDPISEHNRLYWYRQTLGQGPEFLTYFQNEAQLEKSRLLSDRFSAERPKGSFSTLEIQRTEQGDSAMYLCASRDRTGELFFGEGSRLTVL.

The sequenced CDR3 bases are TGTGCCAGTAGTATGGGCAGCACGAACACCGGGGAG. As protein: CASSMGSTNTGE. The entire CDR3 is CASSMGSTNTGELFF. V and J are TRBV19 and TRBJ2-2; no firm D call. The read falls 3 residues short of the CDR3 end, and the missing part is taken from the germline J gene. This CDR3 contains 15 residues. Trimming took off 3 bases at V and 0 bases at J, with 8 bases between the two ends. The germline V gene encodes CDR1 LNHDA and CDR2 SQIVND (reference sequence).

A word on this clone: The sequenced fragment ends 3 residues before the CDR3 boundary, so the rest is inferred from the germline J gene. This chain joins TRBV7-9 and TRBJ2-4, with D maybe TRBD1 (6 bases). V gave up 1 base and J gave up 6 bases, with 10 bases separating them. Germline CDR1 SEHNR, CDR2 FQNEAQ (reference sequence). This CDR3 has 14 amino acids. CDR3 bases read: TGTGCCAGCAGCTTAGACTGGGACATAAACATT. This sequence encodes CASSLDWDINI. The whole CDR3 region reads CASSLDWDINIQYF.

This clone was detected only a few times. With the read ending 3 residues before the CDR3 end, the germline J gene is used to fill in that end. The chain is built from TRBV7-9 and TRBJ2-5, with 7 bases fitting TRBD2. CDR1 and CDR2 from the germline V gene are SEHNR and FQNEAQ (reference sequence). The CDR3 has 11 residues. The ends lost 10 bases at V and 2 bases at J; junction bases unmatched: 1. The sequenced CDR3 bases are TGTGCCATCGGGGGGCAAGAGACC. Translated, it gives CAIGGQET. The full CDR3 protein reads CAIGGQETQYF.

This clone was detected a few times. The CDR3 is cut off 3 residues early in the read; its end comes from the germline J gene. V and J are TRBV19 and TRBJ2-7; D not resolved. The CDR3 extends over 15 amino acids. With 3 bases removed from V and 0 bases from J, the gap between germline ends came to 12 bases. Per the germline V gene, CDR1 is LNHDA and CDR2 is SQIVND (reference sequence). The covered CDR3 bases are TGTGCCAGTAGTATTGACATCTCGAGCTCCTACGAG. Translating it yields CASSIDISSSYE. The CDR3 in full is CASSIDISSSYEQYF.